The TCR beta chain under discussion was sequenced for a study of blood T cell repertoires in COVID-19. The germline CDR1 and CDR2 sequences are LGHDT and YNNKEL (reference sequence). This CDR3 spans 15 amino acids. Trimming took 2 bases from V and 7 from J, leaving 14 bases between them. Original processing methods: Scientists estimated how many nucleated cells there were by amplifying reference gene primers. The method was immunoSEQ multiplex PCR; TCRdb's version includes in-frame clones alone and lacks a portion of them. That table supplies the V and J calls and clone size; D and trimming were determined from the DNA. The sample yields 150,000 to 200,000 clones, 81% seen once. The Seattle patients, enrolled during active infection, were followed longitudinally.

The V call is TRBV3-1 (or the pseudogene TRBV3-2), the J call TRBJ1-4; D is unclear. This sequence was found in a woman aged 80 or over with COVID-19, enrolled during active disease. Sequencing used peripheral blood. The CDR3 loop is CASSQPASQSEKLFF. The CDR3 region has the DNA TGTGCCAGCAGCCAACCCGCCAGTCAAAGTGAAAAACTGTTTTTT.